This entry lists 18 T cell receptor beta chains sequenced from one sample in a study of cytomegalovirus exposure and HLA in healthy donors. With 60 Vbeta and 13 Jbeta primers, the PCR was carried out. TCRdb's copy holds only in-frame clones and misses some; the assay was immunoSEQ multiplex PCR. The sample has about 150,000 clones, approximately 76% seen once; the top ten hold about 4.9%. Sequencing input: PBMCs. These TCRs come from a woman younger than 35 in good health and CMV-seropositive.

The chain recombines TRBV11-2 with TRBJ1-1; tentative D call: TRBD1 (5 bases). V was trimmed by 5 bases and J by 0 bases, leaving 19 bases between them. CDR1 SGHAT and CDR2 FQNNGV come from the germline V gene. This CDR3 is built from 17 residues. This CDR3 reads CASSRARGSGMNTEAFF. DNA for the CDR3: TGTGCCAGCAGCCGGGCCCGGGGGTCCGGAATGAACACTGAAGCTTTCTTT.

The chain is built from TRBV5-1 and TRBJ2-3; TRBD2 is a possible D gene (6 bases). Trimming left V 4 bases short and J 1 base short, with 7 bases between. The CDR3 loop spans 13 amino acids. Germline assignment: CDR1 SGHRS and CDR2 YFSETQ. CDR3 nucleotides: TGCGCCAGCAGCCCGGGGGGCACAGATACGCAGTATTTT. Translated: CASSPGGTDTQYF.

The chain combines TRBV28 with TRBJ1-6; D call uncertain. Germline V gene sequence: CDR1 MDHEN, CDR2 SYDVKM. The CDR3 covers 13 residues. V lost 6 bases and J lost 7, with 10 bases in between. The chain's CDR3 is CASRTSLNSPLHF. CDR3 nucleotides: TGTGCCAGCAGAACAAGTTTAAATTCACCCCTCCACTTT.

This chain links TRBV4-2 with TRBJ2-1, with 9 bases that match TRBD2. The CDR3 loop spans 18 amino acids. With 0 bases clipped from V and 4 bases from J, the junction kept 10 bases outside the gene matches. CDR1 and CDR2 from the germline V gene are LGHNA and YNFKEQ. DNA for the CDR3: TGTGCCAGCAGCCAAGAGGTCGGTGCGGGGGGGCAGTACAATGAGCAGTTCTTC. Its protein product is CASSQEVGAGGQYNEQFF.

The rearrangement joins TRBV7-9 to TRBJ1-4, with D uncertain. The germline CDR1 and CDR2 sequences are SEHNR and FQNEAQ (reference sequence). V lost 6 bases and J lost 8, with 10 bases in between. There are 12 residues in the CDR3. CDR3: CASSNRGEKLFF. The DNA of the CDR3 is TGTGCCAGCAGTAATAGAGGGGAAAAACTGTTTTTT.

The V call is TRBV6-1, the J call TRBJ1-5; D might be TRBD1 (6 bases). The CDR3 consists of 16 residues. Germline lookup yields CDR1 MNHNS and CDR2 SASEGT. The V and J ends lost 2 bases and 0 bases respectively, with 11 bases between them. The CDR3 bases are TGTGCCAGCAGTGAATGGGGGCAAAGTAGCAATCAGCCCCAGCATTTT. The encoded protein is CASSEWGQSSNQPQHF.

This chain connects TRBV4-3 to TRBJ1-4; 8 bases match TRBD1. Germline values: CDR1 LGHNA, CDR2 YSLEER. V lost 3 bases and J lost 8; bases outside the gene matches: 11. The CDR3 has 16 amino acids. The CDR3 nucleotides are TGCGCCAGCAGCCACACAAGACAGGGGTTGAAAGAAAAACTGTTTTTT. Its protein is CASSHTRQGLKEKLFF.

Regarding this clone: An end of the junction differs from the germline gene, which may be a read error. J is TRBJ2-5 and V is TRBV7-9; TRBD1 aligns across 7 bases. The germline V gene encodes CDR1 SEHNR and CDR2 FQNEAQ (reference sequence). This CDR3 has 13 amino acids. CDR3 in DNA: TGTTCCAGCAGCTTAGCAGGGGGAGAGACCCAGTACTTC. Its protein is CSSSLAGGETQYF.

This chain joins TRBV4-3 and TRBJ1-2; a weak D match, TRBD1 (6 bases). Germline-derived CDR1 and CDR2 are LGHNA and YSLEER. Trimming took off 4 bases at V and 4 bases at J, with 16 bases between the two ends. The CDR3 has 15 residues. CDR3 region: CASSPIRGRLYGYTF. The CDR3, as DNA: TGCGCCAGCAGCCCGATCAGGGGCCGTCTCTATGGCTACACCTTC.

This sequence joins TRBV18 and TRBJ1-2, with TRBD1 identical over 8 bases. The CDR3 runs 15 residues. Unmatched junction bases numbered 10, after V lost 5 bases and J lost 5 bases. Germline values: CDR1 KGHSH, CDR2 LQKENI. CDR3 in DNA: TGTGCCAGCTCAACCAACAGGGGGAAGGGTTATGGCTACACCTTC. The encoded protein is CASSTNRGKGYGYTF. The whole variable domain, filled in from reference TRBV18 and TRBJ1-2, reads NAGVMQNPRHLVRRRGQEARLRCSPMKGHSHVYWYRQLPEEGLKFMVYLQKENIIDESGMPKERFSAEFPKEGPSILRIQQVVRGDSAAYFCASSTNRGKGYGYTFGSGTRLTVV.

The chain joins TRBV7-9 to TRBJ2-7; 7 positions agree with TRBD1. The germline V gene encodes CDR1 SEHNR and CDR2 FQNEAQ (reference sequence). The length of the CDR3 is 15 residues. J gave up 2 bases and V 5 bases, and 9 bases lay outside the gene matches. The CDR3 is CASSPDREGAYEQYF. CDR3 DNA sequence: TGTGCCAGCAGCCCAGACAGGGAAGGAGCCTACGAGCAGTACTTC. The variable domain in full, completed from reference TRBV7-9 and TRBJ2-7, reads DTGVSQNPRHKITKRGQNVTFRCDPISEHNRLYWYRQTLGQGPEFLTYFQNEAQLEKSRLLSDRFSAERPKGSFSTLEIQRTEQGDSAMYLCASSPDREGAYEQYFGPGTRLTVT.

V is TRBV7-9 and J is TRBJ2-7; no definite D call. The CDR3 has 14 residues. Germline CDR1 SEHNR, CDR2 FQNEAQ (reference sequence). Trimming took off 4 bases at V and 3 bases at J, with 13 bases between the two ends. The CDR3 reads CASSSNREFYEQYF. For the CDR3, the DNA is TGTGCCAGCAGCTCCAACAGAGAGTTCTACGAGCAGTACTTC.

V gene TRBV29-1 combines with J gene TRBJ2-1; 12 nucleotides agree with TRBD2. The V gene end was trimmed by 3 bases and the J gene end by 4 bases; junction bases not matched to a gene: 10. CDR1 is SQVTM and CDR2 is ANQGSEA in the germline V gene. The CDR3 length is 17 residues. The CDR3 loop reads CSVEGRASGGVYNEQFF. The CDR3 coding sequence is TGCAGCGTTGAGGGGAGAGCTAGCGGGGGGGTATACAATGAGCAGTTCTTC.

This chain uses TRBV6-1 with TRBJ2-7; D call uncertain. Germline-derived CDR1 and CDR2 are MNHNS and SASEGT. Trimming shortened V by 5 bases and J by 7 bases, and 9 bases separated the two germline ends. This CDR3 contains 11 residues. This CDR3 is CASSITVEQYF. Written as DNA, the CDR3 is TGTGCCAGCAGTATAACGGTAGAGCAGTACTTC.

The chain has TRBV27 and TRBJ1-5; 7 nucleotides align to TRBD1. From germline, CDR1 is MNHEY and CDR2 SMNVEV (reference sequence). The J segment lost 3 bases and the V segment lost 2 bases, leaving 1 base of the junction unmatched. The CDR3 has 14 residues. This CDR3 is CASSLGQVNQPQHF. CDR3 sequence (DNA): TGTGCCAGCAGTTTAGGACAGGTCAATCAGCCCCAGCATTTT.

Regarding this clone: This CDR3 is also generated by other DNA sequences in the sample. This chain links TRBV10-3 with TRBJ2-1, with D tentatively TRBD2 (6 bases). Germline V gene data show CDR1 as ENHRY and CDR2 as SYGVKD. V was shortened by 6 bases and J by 0 bases, with 15 bases between the two germline ends. The CDR3 sequence is 16 residues long. The CDR3 DNA sequence: TGTGCCATCAGCGAACCGGGACTGAGCTCCTACAATGAGCAGTTCTTC. This sequence encodes CAISEPGLSSYNEQFF.

As to this clone: Other nucleotide sequences in the sample specify the same CDR3. The genes are TRBV9 and TRBJ1-1; D may be TRBD1 (5 bases). Trimming removed 2 bases from V and 1 base from J, with 6 bases in between. CDR3 length: 13 residues. Germline V lookup: CDR1 SGDLS, CDR2 YYNGEE. As DNA, the CDR3 is TGTGCCAGCAGCGTTACAGGGAACACTGAAGCTTTCTTT. Its translation is CASSVTGNTEAFF.

The chain combines TRBV6-5 with TRBJ2-1; D unresolved. Germline assignment: CDR1 MNHEY and CDR2 SVGAGI. The CDR3 totals 13 residues. V was cut by 2 bases and J by 6 bases, with 8 bases left in between. CDR3 amino acids: CASSYVASNEQFF. The CDR3 coding sequence is TGTGCCAGCAGTTACGTTGCTAGCAATGAGCAGTTCTTC.